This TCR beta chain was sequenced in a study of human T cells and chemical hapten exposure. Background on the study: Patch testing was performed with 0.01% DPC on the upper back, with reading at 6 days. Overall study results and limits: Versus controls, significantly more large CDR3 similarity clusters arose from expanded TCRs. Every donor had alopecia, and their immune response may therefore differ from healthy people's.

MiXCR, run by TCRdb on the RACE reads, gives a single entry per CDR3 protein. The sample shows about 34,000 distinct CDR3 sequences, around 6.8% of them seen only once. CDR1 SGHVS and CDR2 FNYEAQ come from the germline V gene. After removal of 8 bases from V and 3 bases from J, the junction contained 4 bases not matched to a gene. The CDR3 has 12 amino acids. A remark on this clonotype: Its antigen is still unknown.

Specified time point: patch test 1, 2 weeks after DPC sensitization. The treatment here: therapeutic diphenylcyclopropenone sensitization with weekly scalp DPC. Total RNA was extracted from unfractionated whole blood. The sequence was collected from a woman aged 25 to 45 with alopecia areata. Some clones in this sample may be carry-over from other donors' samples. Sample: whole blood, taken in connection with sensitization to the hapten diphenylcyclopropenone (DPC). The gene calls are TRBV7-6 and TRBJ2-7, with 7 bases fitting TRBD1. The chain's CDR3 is CASGTDLYEQYF. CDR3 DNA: TGTGCCAGCGGGACAGACCTCTACGAGCAGTACTTC.